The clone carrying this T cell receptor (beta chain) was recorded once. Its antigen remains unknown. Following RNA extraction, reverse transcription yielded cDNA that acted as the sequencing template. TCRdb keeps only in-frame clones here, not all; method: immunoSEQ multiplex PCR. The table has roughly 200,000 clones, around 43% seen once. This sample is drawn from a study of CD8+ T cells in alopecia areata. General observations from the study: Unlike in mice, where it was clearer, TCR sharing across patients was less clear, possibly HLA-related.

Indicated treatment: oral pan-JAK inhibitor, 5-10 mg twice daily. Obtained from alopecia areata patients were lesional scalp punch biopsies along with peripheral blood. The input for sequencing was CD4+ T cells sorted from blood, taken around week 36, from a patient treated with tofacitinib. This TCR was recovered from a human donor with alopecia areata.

The CDR3, as DNA: TGTGCCAGCAGCCTATCCTTGACAGAGACCCAGTACTTC. Translation: CASSLSLTETQYF. This chain joins TRBV7-9 and TRBJ2-5; no definite D call. This CDR3 region has 13 residues. Germline CDR1 and CDR2: SEHNR and FQNEAQ (reference sequence). Trimming left V 5 bases short and J 4 bases short, with 11 bases between.